These T cell receptor beta chains were read from a single sample in a study of shared clonotypes between healthy human individuals. TCRdb's table, derived via immunoSEQ multiplex PCR, lists solely in-frame clones and lacks some. The table includes roughly 2.5 million clones, about 92% detected once. Sequences were obtained from naive CD4+ T cells sorted from blood. The receptors come from a man aged 18 to 29 in good health. The CDR3 runs from the conserved cysteine through the conserved F or W. Each record gives: clone size, V gene, J gene, CDR3 protein. The size field is filled for only some rows; it gives once, few, many or a size class.

NA	TRBV11-2	TRBJ2-7	CASSLAPGQAYEQYF
few	TRBV6-5	TRBJ1-6	CASSYSSPADLHF
NA	TRBV5-4	TRBJ2-3	CASSLLVTSSADTQYF
NA	TRBV7-8	TRBJ1-1	CASSTRTGNTEAFF
NA	TRBV6-1	TRBJ1-4	CASSSGGAGEKLFF
NA	TRBV5-1	TRBJ1-6	CASSLAPDQGNSPLHF
NA	TRBV10-2	TRBJ1-1	CASRSGTEPEAFF
NA	TRBV7-2	TRBJ2-1	CASSPPLGTSGWNEQFF
NA	TRBV19	TRBJ1-1	CASRTHRGQNTEAFF
NA	TRBV9	TRBJ2-1	CASRTSGGGEQFF
NA	TRBV6-1	TRBJ1-3	CASSEVQWAVSGDTIYF
once	TRBV2	TRBJ2-5	CASSDGTGAQETQYF
NA	TRBV11-3	TRBJ2-1	CASSLGQGEQFF
few	TRBV5-1	TRBJ2-3	CASSLAPTDTQYF
NA	TRBV7-8	TRBJ2-7	CASSYRDPSSSEQYF
NA	TRBV7-2	TRBJ2-7	CASSLVRAGGYEQYF
NA	TRBV11-3	TRBJ2-1	CASSLDAGGYNEQFF
NA	TRBV30	TRBJ2-1	CAWSLSVGEQFF
NA	TRBV18	TRBJ2-2	CASATVTGELFF
NA	TRBV11-2	TRBJ2-7	CASSLGQGTSYEQYF
NA	TRBV5-4	TRBJ2-2	CASSLTGFANTGELFF
NA	TRBV11-2	TRBJ2-7	CASSLWGEPVSYEQYF
NA	TRBV15	TRBJ1-1	CATSSVLTGHTEAFF
NA	TRBV6-5	TRBJ2-2	CASRTGANTGELFF
NA	TRBV6-5	TRBJ2-7	CASSLGRTTYEQYF
few	TRBV30	TRBJ1-3	CAWSVILGNTIYF
once	TRBV7-9	TRBJ2-5	CASSPGTSAGTQYF
NA	TRBV6-5	TRBJ1-1	CASSYWLNTEAFF
NA	TRBV28	TRBJ1-2	CASSWGQGVTYGYTF
NA	TRBV19	TRBJ2-7	CASSNLAGYEQYF
NA	TRBV18	TRBJ2-7	CASSPPEWGRDYEQYF
NA	TRBV9	TRBJ2-3	CASSVGGLAGSTDTQYF
NA	TRBV7-8	TRBJ2-1	CASSSNRQGIGINEQFF
once	TRBV10-1	TRBJ2-5	CASLQGIREETQYF
NA	TRBV27	TRBJ1-1	CASSFFGMRGNTEAFF
once	TRBV25-1	TRBJ1-3	CATATRGGGLLRNTIYF
NA	TRBV5-1	TRBJ1-1	CASSLVRGTEAFF
NA	TRBV30	TRBJ2-4	CAWSSTSKNIQYF
NA	TRBV6-5	TRBJ2-3	CASSAGVGTQYF
NA	TRBV4-1	NA	CASSQRGQLYEQYF
NA	TRBV5-1	TRBJ2-2	CASSLRQYAGELFF
NA	TRBV28	TRBJ1-4	CASSETRTGGLNEKLFF
NA	TRBV5-1	TRBJ2-1	CASTPSIGTSFRVSGSQQFF
NA	TRBV2	TRBJ2-2	CASQTSGSLGGELFF
NA	TRBV10-3	TRBJ1-2	CAISESRTDTSNYGYTF
NA	TRBV4-1	TRBJ2-2	CASSLRGDRGGELFF
NA	TRBV6-1	TRBJ1-2	CASDPTAYGYTF
NA	TRBV9	TRBJ2-3	CASSVTSGTSRGDTQYF
NA	TRBV5-6	TRBJ1-2	CASSLAGGFYGYTF
once	TRBV11-1	TRBJ2-7	CASSTGGAPHYEQYF
NA	TRBV9	TRBJ1-1	CASRRPPGQGDTEAFF
NA	TRBV7-9	TRBJ1-3	CASSLDPVISGNTIYF
NA	TRBV29-1	TRBJ1-2	CSVEEWAGARSNYGYTF